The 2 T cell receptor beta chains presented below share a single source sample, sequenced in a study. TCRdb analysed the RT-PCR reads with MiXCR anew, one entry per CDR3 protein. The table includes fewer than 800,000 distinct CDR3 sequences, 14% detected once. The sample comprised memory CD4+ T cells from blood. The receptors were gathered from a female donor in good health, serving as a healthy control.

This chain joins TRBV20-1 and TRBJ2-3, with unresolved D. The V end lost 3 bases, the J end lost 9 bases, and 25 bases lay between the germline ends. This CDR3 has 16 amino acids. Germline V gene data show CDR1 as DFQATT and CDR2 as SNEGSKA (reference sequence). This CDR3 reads CSASKRVFPDVDTQYF. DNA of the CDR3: TGCAGTGCTAGTAAGAGAGTTTTCCCAGATGTGGACACGCAGTATTTT.

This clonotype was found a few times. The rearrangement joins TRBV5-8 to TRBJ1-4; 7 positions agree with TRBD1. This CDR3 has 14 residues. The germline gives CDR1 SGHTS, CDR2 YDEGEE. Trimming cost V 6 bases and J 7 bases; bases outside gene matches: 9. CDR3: CASIRLGGREKLFF. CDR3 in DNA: TGTGCCAGCATCCGACTAGGGGGCCGTGAAAAACTGTTTTTT. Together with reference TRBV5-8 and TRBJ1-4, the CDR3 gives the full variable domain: EAGVTQSPTHLIKTRGQQATLRCSPISGHTSVYWYQQALGLGLQFLLWYDEGEERNRGNFPPRFSGRQFPNYSSELNVNALELEDSALYLCASIRLGGREKLFFGSGTQLSVL.